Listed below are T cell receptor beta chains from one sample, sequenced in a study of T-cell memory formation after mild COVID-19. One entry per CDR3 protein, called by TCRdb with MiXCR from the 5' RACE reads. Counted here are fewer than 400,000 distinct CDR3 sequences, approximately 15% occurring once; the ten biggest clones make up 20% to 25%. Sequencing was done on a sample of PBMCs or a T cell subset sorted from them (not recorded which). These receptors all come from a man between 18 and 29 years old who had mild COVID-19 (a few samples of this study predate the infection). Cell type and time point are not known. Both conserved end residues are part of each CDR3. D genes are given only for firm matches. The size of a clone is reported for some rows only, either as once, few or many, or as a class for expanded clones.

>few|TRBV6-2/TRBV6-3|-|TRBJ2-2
TGTGCCAGCAGTTACTCCCCGACTAGTCCGGACACCGGGGAGCTGTTTTTT
CASSYSPTSPDTGELFF
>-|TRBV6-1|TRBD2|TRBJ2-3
TGTGCCAGCAGTGAAAGGGTAGCGGGGGGCACGCAGTATTTT
CASSERVAGGTQYF
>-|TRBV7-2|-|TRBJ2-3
TGTGCCAGCAGCTATGAGCGGGGCACAGATACGCAGTATTTT
CASSYERGTDTQYF
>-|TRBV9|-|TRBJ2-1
TGTGCCAGCAGCGTAGTAGGGCAGGGGGGCAATGAGCAGTTCTTC
CASSVVGQGGNEQFF
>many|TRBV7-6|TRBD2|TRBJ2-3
TGTGCCAGCAGCTCGTGGACTAGCGGGGGGATAACAGATACGCAGTATTTT
CASSSWTSGGITDTQYF
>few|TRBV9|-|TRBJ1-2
TGTGCCAGCAGCGTAGGGGGACCCCTAAACCCCCTCTATGGCTACACCTTC
CASSVGGPLNPLYGYTF
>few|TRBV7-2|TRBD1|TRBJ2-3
TGTGCCAGCAGCCGCCAGGGGGCTGTAGCAGATACGCAGTATTTT
CASSRQGAVADTQYF
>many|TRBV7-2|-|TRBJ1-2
TGTGCCAGCAGTTTAGGGAACTATGGCTACACCTTC
CASSLGNYGYTF
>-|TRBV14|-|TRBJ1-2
TGTGCCAGCAGCCAAAGGCGAGGGGAGCCTTATGGCTACACCTTC
CASSQRRGEPYGYTF
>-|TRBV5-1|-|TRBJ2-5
TGCGCCAGCAGAAGGACGGACCAAGAGACCCAGTACTTC
CASRRTDQETQYF
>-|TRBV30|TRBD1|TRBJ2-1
TGTGCCTGGAGGGGGACAGGGAGTGGTGAGCAGTTCTTC
CAWRGTGSGEQFF
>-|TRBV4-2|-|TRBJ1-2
TGTGCCAGCAGCCTCAGCCCCCGAGACGTCTCGAACTATGGCTACACCTTC
CASSLSPRDVSNYGYTF
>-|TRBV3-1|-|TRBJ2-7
TGTGCCAGCAGCCAAGATGTTTTCTACGAGCAGTACTTC
CASSQDVFYEQYF
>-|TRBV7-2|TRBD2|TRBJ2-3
TGTGCCAGCAGCTTCGGGACTAGCGGGGACGATACGCAGTATTTT
CASSFGTSGDDTQYF
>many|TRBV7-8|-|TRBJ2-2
TGTGCCAGCAGGGAAAACACCGGGGAGCTGTTTTTT
CASRENTGELFF
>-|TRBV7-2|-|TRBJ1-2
TGTGCCAGCAGCTCATACCAGGGCACGCTCACCTTC
CASSSYQGTLTF
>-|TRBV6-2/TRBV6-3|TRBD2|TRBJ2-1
TGTGCCAGCAGTTACGCCTTGCCACTAGCGGTTGAGCAGTTCTTC
CASSYALPLAVEQFF
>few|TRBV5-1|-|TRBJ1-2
TGCGCCAGCAGCTTGTCCGGGGTAGGGAACGGCTACACCTTC
CASSLSGVGNGYTF
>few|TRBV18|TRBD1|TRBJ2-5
TGTGCCAGCTCATCCGGACAGGTACGCCAAGAGACCCAGTACTTC
CASSSGQVRQETQYF
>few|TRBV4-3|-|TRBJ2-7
TGCGCCAGCAGCCAGGTCGACAGGTCGACCTACGAGCAGTACTTC
CASSQVDRSTYEQYF
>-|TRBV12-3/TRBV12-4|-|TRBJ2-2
TGTGCCAGCAGTCCTCATGGCCCCGGGGAGCTGTTTTTT
CASSPHGPGELFF
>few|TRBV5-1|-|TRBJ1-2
TGCGCCAGCAGCTTGCTTCAGGGGAACTATGGCTACACCTTC
CASSLLQGNYGYTF
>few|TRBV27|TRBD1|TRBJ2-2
TGTGCCAGCAGTTTCTACAGGGGGCTGAATGCCGGGGAGCTGTTTTTT
CASSFYRGLNAGELFF
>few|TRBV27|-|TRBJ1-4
TGTGCCAGCAGGATTAGGGCCTTGACTAATGAAAAACTGTTTTTT
CASRIRALTNEKLFF
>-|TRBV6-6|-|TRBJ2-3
TGTGCCAGCATCGCAGCCCAAGGAGGCACAGATACGCAGTATTTT
CASIAAQGGTDTQYF
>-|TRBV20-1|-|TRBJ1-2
TGCAGTGCTAGAACCGGGGCGAGTAGCTATGGCTACACCTTC
CSARTGASSYGYTF
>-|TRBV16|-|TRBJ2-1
TGTGCCAGCAGCCCTCAGACCGGGCAGGGGCCACTGAGCTCCTACAATGAGCAGTTCTTC
CASSPQTGQGPLSSYNEQFF
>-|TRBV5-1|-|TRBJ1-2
TGCGCCAGCAGCCGGCGGACGGGGGAGCACTATGGCTACACCTTC
CASSRRTGEHYGYTF
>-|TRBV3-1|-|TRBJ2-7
TGTGCCAGCAGCCAAGATGGCGGATACTACGAGCAGTACTTC
CASSQDGGYYEQYF
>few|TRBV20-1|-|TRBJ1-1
TGCAGTGCTAGTAGCAGGGTGGGGGGCACTGAAGCTTTCTTT
CSASSRVGGTEAFF
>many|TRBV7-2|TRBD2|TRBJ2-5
TGTGCCAGCAGCTTATTCCTAGCGGGGGGCGGGGAGACCCAGTACTTC
CASSLFLAGGGETQYF
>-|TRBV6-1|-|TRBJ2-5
TGTGCCAGCTTCAACGAGGAGGTCTATAAAGAGACCCAGTACTTC
CASFNEEVYKETQYF
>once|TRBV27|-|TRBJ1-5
TGTGCCAGCAGTCACTTCCCCTGGGCAGGTGATAGCAATCAGCCCCAGCATTTT
CASSHFPWAGDSNQPQHF
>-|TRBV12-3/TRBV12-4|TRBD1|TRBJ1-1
TGTGCCAGCAGTCAGAGGACAGGGAGGCCCACTGAAGCTTTCTTT
CASSQRTGRPTEAFF
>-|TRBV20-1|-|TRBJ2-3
TGCAGTGCTAGAGGGGCGGGACTGTTCACAGATACGCAGTATTTT
CSARGAGLFTDTQYF
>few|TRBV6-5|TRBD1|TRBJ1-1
TGTGCCAGTCACAGGGGAAAGAACACTGAAGCTTTCTTT
CASHRGKNTEAFF
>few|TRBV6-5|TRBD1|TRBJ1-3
TGTGCCAGCAGTTACTCCAGGGGGCACACCATATATTTT
CASSYSRGHTIYF
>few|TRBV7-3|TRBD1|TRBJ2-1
TGTGCCAGCAGCACAGACAGGGTGAGTTCCTACAATGAGCAGTTCTTC
CASSTDRVSSYNEQFF
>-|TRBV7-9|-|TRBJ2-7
TGTGCCAGCAGCAAACGAGGGACCGGCCCCTACGAGCAGTACTTC
CASSKRGTGPYEQYF
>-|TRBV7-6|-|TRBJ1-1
TGTGCCAGCAGCTGGACCGAGAAGGTGAACACTGAAGCTTTCTTT
CASSWTEKVNTEAFF
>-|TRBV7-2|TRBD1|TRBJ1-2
TGTGCCAGCAGACCCGCAGGGGGAGGGGTTGGTGGCTACACCTTC
CASRPAGGGVGGYTF
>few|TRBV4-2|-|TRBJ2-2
TGTGCCAGCAGCCAAGATAGGGGGGCCTACGGGGAGCTGTTTTTT
CASSQDRGAYGELFF
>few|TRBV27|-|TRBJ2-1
TGTGCCAGCAGTTTACCGCCGTCACTAGATTACAATGAGCAGTTCTTC
CASSLPPSLDYNEQFF
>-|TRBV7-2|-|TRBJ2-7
TGTGCCAGCAGCTCCTCTCCAGCCTACGAGCAGTACTTC
CASSSSPAYEQYF